What follows are 27 T cell receptor beta chains derived from one specimen sequenced in a study of T cells in Graves' hyperthyroidism and ophthalmopathy. Amplification of TCR beta CDR3 regions used RNA as the template. A set of HTBI primers served as the primers for a first-round RT-PCR of the TCR CDR3. TCRdb re-called the multiplex PCR reads with MiXCR, one entry per CDR3 protein. The table lists roughly 800,000 distinct CDR3 sequences, about 38% of them singletons. Sequenced: blood. The source of these receptors is a man between 18 and 35 years old with Graves' hyperthyroidism.

This chain uses TRBV11-2 with TRBJ2-7; D unclear. Trimming removed 3 bases from V and 2 bases from J, with 14 bases in between. CDR1 and CDR2 (germline): SGHAT, FQNNGV. The CDR3 contains 15 residues. CDR3 sequence: CASSFHTNPTYEQYF. CDR3 nucleotides: TGTGCCAGCAGCTTCCACACTAACCCGACCTACGAGCAGTACTTC. Full variable domain (rest looked up from reference TRBV11-2 and TRBJ2-7): EAGVAQSPRYKIIEKRQSVAFWCNPISGHATLYWYQQILGQGPKLLIQFQNNGVVDDSQLPKDRFSAERLKGVDSTLKIQPAKLEDSAVYLCASSFHTNPTYEQYFGPGTRLTVT.

In its sample, this clonotype was seen a few times. The junction does not match germline at one end; this may be a read error. V usage is TRBV10-3 and J usage is TRBJ2-5, with TRBD2 as a possible D gene (6 bases). In germline, CDR1 is ENHRY, CDR2 SYGVKD. The CDR3 spans 15 residues. The CDR3 sequence: CASSESVGGDGTQYF. In nucleotides, the CDR3 is TGTGCCAGCAGTGAAAGTGTAGGAGGGGATGGGACCCAGTACTTC.

The chain is built from TRBV27 and TRBJ1-1; no reliable D call. The V gene lost 1 base and the J gene lost 6 bases, with 12 bases spanning the gap. Germline lookup yields CDR1 MNHEY and CDR2 SMNVEV (reference sequence). This CDR3 is 14 amino acids long. The CDR3: CASSLYQATAEAFF. Here the CDR3 DNA reads TGTGCCAGCAGTTTATATCAGGCGACGGCTGAAGCTTTCTTT.

This clonotype was observed at least ten times. V gene TRBV7-2 combines with J gene TRBJ2-7; D is uncertain. V lost 2 bases and J 5 bases, leaving 4 bases between the germline ends. The CDR3 spans 11 residues. Per germline, CDR1 SGHTA and CDR2 FQGNSA. This CDR3 is CASSLLDEQYF. In DNA form, the CDR3 reads TGTGCCAGCAGCTTACTTGACGAGCAGTACTTC.

The CDR3 nucleotides read TGTGCCAGCAGTTACCCGAGCAGCGGGAGGGGCGAGCAGTACTTC. Protein product: CASSYPSSGRGEQYF. V and J are TRBV7-2 and TRBJ2-7, with TRBD2 identical over 10 bases. This CDR3 contains 15 residues. V trimming: 6 bases; J trimming: 6 bases; junction bases outside the gene matches: 11. Germline CDR1 reads SGHTA; CDR2 reads FQGNSA.

This clonotype was found many times. The gene calls are TRBV7-3 and TRBJ1-1, with D unclear. Germline V gives CDR1 SGHTA, CDR2 FQGTGA. CDR3 length: 14 amino acids. The V gene lost 0 bases and the J gene lost 3 bases, with 8 bases spanning the gap. The CDR3 region is CASSLTGIDTEAFF. The DNA for the CDR3 is TGTGCCAGCAGCTTAACGGGGATTGACACTGAAGCTTTCTTT.

This clonotype showed up many times. The chain couples TRBV20-1 to TRBJ2-7; perhaps TRBD1 as D (6 bases). The CDR3 consists of 11 residues. Germline V gene lookup returns CDR1 DFQATT and CDR2 SNEGSKA (reference sequence). V was clipped by 4 bases and J by 2 bases, with 6 bases between them. For the CDR3, the DNA is TGCAGTGCTACAGGGGCCTACGAGCAGTACTTC. Residues: CSATGAYEQYF.

The V call is TRBV7-2, the J call TRBJ2-2, with D perhaps TRBD2 (6 bases). This CDR3 is 15 amino acids long. Germline values: CDR1 SGHTA, CDR2 FQGNSA. The V end lost 5 bases, the J end lost 4 bases, and 14 bases lay between the germline ends. The CDR3: CASSLRDSGTGELFF. The CDR3, as DNA: TGTGCCAGCAGCCTCCGGGACTCAGGCACCGGGGAGCTGTTTTTT.

This clonotype was seen many times. This sequence joins TRBV11-2 and TRBJ1-2; D might be TRBD1 (5 bases). V lost 4 bases and J 4 bases, leaving 13 bases between the germline ends. From germline, CDR1 is SGHAT and CDR2 FQNNGV. The CDR3 extends over 14 amino acids. CDR3 sequence: CASSYAGIGYGYTF. In nucleotides, the CDR3 is TGTGCCAGCAGCTATGCAGGGATTGGCTATGGCTACACCTTC.

This chain joins TRBV25-1 and TRBJ2-3; D not resolved. CDR1 is MGHDK, CDR2 SYGVNS, per germline. The CDR3 is 15 residues long. V lost 2 bases, J lost 0 bases, and 9 bases lay in between. Here the CDR3 DNA reads TGTGCCAGCAGTGAACCCGGTTCTAGCACAGATACGCAGTATTTT. Translating gives CASSEPGSSTDTQYF.

On this clonotype: Here the CDR3 omits its conserved ending phenylalanine or tryptophan, so a read error is the likely source. The genes are TRBV7-2 and TRBJ2-7, with D perhaps matching TRBD1 (5 bases). Trimming left V 3 bases short and J 6 bases short, with 12 bases between. CDR1 and CDR2 from the germline V gene are SGHTA and FQGNSA. The CDR3 extends over 13 amino acids. For the CDR3, the DNA is TGTGCCAGCAGCTTTCAGGGAATAAGCGAGCAGTACTCC. It is translated as CASSFQGISEQYS.

This clonotype was observed at least ten times. The J gene is TRBJ1-6, the V gene TRBV7-3; D remains unclear. Germline CDR1 is SGHTA and CDR2 is FQGTGA. The CDR3 is made up of 14 amino acids. With 0 bases removed from V and 7 bases from J, the gap between germline ends came to 7 bases. CDR3 sequence: CASSLTGLNSPLHF. The CDR3 DNA sequence: TGTGCCAGCAGCTTAACAGGGCTAAATTCACCCCTCCACTTT.

The V call is TRBV7-3, the J call TRBJ1-6; possible D gene TRBD1, 5 bases. There are 14 residues in the CDR3. V was shortened by 5 bases and J by 7 bases, with 12 bases between the two germline ends. The V gene's germline CDR1 is SGHTA and CDR2 FQGTGA. CDR3 protein: CASSRLGQNSPLHF. The DNA of the CDR3 is TGTGCCAGCAGCCGACTTGGACAAAATTCACCCCTCCACTTT. Complete variable domain (other parts from reference TRBV7-3 and TRBJ1-6): GAGVSQTPSNKVTEKGKYVELRCDPISGHTALYWYRQSLGQGPEFLIYFQGTGAADDSGLPNDRFFAVRPEGSVSTLKIQRTERGDSAVYLCASSRLGQNSPLHFGNGTRLTVT.

This clonotype was counted only a few times. CDR3 nucleotides: TGTGCCAGCAGCCCATCAAGTGGGGGCGAGAATGAAAAACTGTTTTTT. Amino acid sequence: CASSPSSGGENEKLFF. This chain links TRBV14 with TRBJ1-4; possibly TRBD1 for D (6 bases). Germline CDR1 is SGHDN and CDR2 is FVKESK. V lost 4 bases and J 5 bases, leaving 17 bases between the germline ends. This CDR3 is built from 16 residues.

This clonotype has just a few counts. The J gene is TRBJ2-7, the V gene TRBV9; D gene uncertain. There are 13 residues in the CDR3. Germline CDR1 is SGDLS and CDR2 is YYNGEE. Trimming cost V 3 bases and J 2 bases, with 9 bases left between them. CDR3 sequence: CASSGEAPYEQYF. For the CDR3, the DNA is TGTGCCAGCAGCGGCGAAGCGCCCTACGAGCAGTACTTC.

This clonotype was seen many times. The gene calls are TRBV2 and TRBJ1-5, with D uncertain. The CDR3 loop spans 11 amino acids. CDR1 is SNHLY and CDR2 is FYNNEI in the germline V gene. Trimming pared 8 bases from V and 7 bases from J, leaving 9 bases between. For the CDR3, the DNA is TGTGCCAGCGGAGTGGTCCAGCCCCAGCATTTT. Translating gives CASGVVQPQHF.

The J gene is TRBJ1-1, the V gene TRBV2; D is undetermined. V shed 4 bases and J shed 2 bases, with 17 bases lying between them. This CDR3 is built from 16 residues. Germline V gene sequence: CDR1 SNHLY, CDR2 FYNNEI. The CDR3 region has the DNA TGTGCCAGCAGTGCTGGCAGTTTCGAATATAACACTGAAGCTTTCTTT. Protein product: CASSAGSFEYNTEAFF.

With regard to this clonotype: The germline gene is not matched at one end of the junction; a read error may be the cause. The V and J genes are TRBV5-6 and TRBJ1-3, with D unclear. The CDR3 is made up of 12 amino acids. From germline, CDR1 is SGHDT and CDR2 YYEEEE. The CDR3 is CASSLGGRPIYF. The CDR3 region has the DNA TGTGCCAGCAGTTTGGGTGGCCGTCCCATATATTTT.

The chain links TRBV29-1 to TRBJ1-3; no definite D call. Germline V gene data show CDR1 as SQVTM and CDR2 as ANQGSEA. The CDR3 loop spans 15 amino acids. Trimming shortened V by 4 bases and J by 8 bases, and 21 bases separated the two germline ends. The CDR3 spells CSVVEGGNYGYTIYF. As DNA, the CDR3 is TGCAGCGTTGTGGAGGGAGGGAACTATGGCTACACCATATATTTT.

The rearrangement links TRBV4-1 to TRBJ2-7; D is unresolved. The CDR3 is 13 amino acids. In germline, CDR1 is MGHRA, CDR2 YSYEKL. V dropped 0 bases and J dropped 6 bases, with 9 bases sitting between them. The CDR3: CASSQEASSEQYF. The CDR3 coding sequence is TGCGCCAGCAGCCAAGAAGCGTCAAGCGAGCAGTACTTC.

This clonotype was seen just once. This rearrangement joins TRBV11-1 to TRBJ1-6; tentative D call: TRBD1 (6 bases). Trimming left V 11 bases short and J 7 bases short, with 18 bases between. Germline CDR1 SGHAT, CDR2 FQDESV (reference sequence). The CDR3 has 14 amino acids. CDR3 nucleotides: TGTGCCTGCCAAAGGACAGCCGTAAATTCACCCCTCCACTTT. This sequence encodes CACQRTAVNSPLHF. Full variable domain (rest looked up from reference TRBV11-1 and TRBJ1-6): EAEVAQSPRYKITEKSQAVAFWCDPISGHATLYWYRQILGQGPELLVQFQDESVVDDSQLPKDRFSAERLKGVDSTLKIQPAELGDSAMYLCACQRTAVNSPLHFGNGTRLTVT.

This clonotype has at least ten counts. The chain uses TRBV29-1 and TRBJ2-7; possible D gene TRBD1, 5 bases. The CDR3 consists of 15 residues. Germline values: CDR1 SQVTM, CDR2 ANQGSEA. V was shortened by 3 bases and J by 3 bases, with 18 bases between the two germline ends. CDR3 region: CSVESRAGFGYEQYF. CDR3 nucleotide sequence: TGCAGCGTTGAGTCGCGTGCAGGGTTTGGCTACGAGCAGTACTTC.

The chain combines TRBV5-2 with TRBJ2-3. TRBV5-2 is tagged as a pseudogene. The length of the CDR3 is 12 residues. CDR3: CASNTATDTQYF. CDR3 DNA: TGTGCCAGCAACACGGCGACAGATACGCAGTATTTT.

This clonotype has a count of ten or more. The V and J genes are TRBV2 and TRBJ1-4; perhaps TRBD1 as D (6 bases). CDR1 is SNHLY, CDR2 FYNNEI, per germline. Trimming left V 6 bases short and J 5 bases short, with 10 bases between. This CDR3 is built from 13 residues. CDR3 nucleotides: TGTGCCAGCAGAGGACAGCTAAATGAAAAACTGTTTTTT. Encoded protein: CASRGQLNEKLFF.

This clonotype was picked up many times. The chain carries TRBV19 and TRBJ1-1; 9 bases align to TRBD1. V dropped 7 bases and J dropped 4; count of bases not matched to a gene: 10. CDR3 length: 15 residues. Germline CDR1 is LNHDA and CDR2 is SQIVND (reference sequence). CDR3 in DNA: TGTGCCAGTACCGAGCAACAGGGGGCGAGCACTGAAGCTTTCTTT. This codes for CASTEQQGASTEAFF.

About this clonotype itself: A much larger clone sits a single nucleotide away, making a read error possible. The chain uses TRBV5-1 and TRBJ1-2; the D gene is possibly TRBD1 (5 bases). Germline V gene sequence: CDR1 SGHRS, CDR2 YFSETQ. This CDR3 region has 16 residues. Written as DNA, the CDR3 is TGCGCCAGCGGCTCGGGGCATCTCCCTCCTAACTATAGCTACACCTTC. It specifies CASGSGHLPPNYSYTF.

This rearrangement joins TRBV7-2 to TRBJ2-5; a weak D match, TRBD1 (5 bases). This CDR3 comprises 14 residues. In germline, CDR1 is SGHTA, CDR2 FQGNSA. The V end was cut by 5 bases, the J end by 5 bases, with 15 bases between. The CDR3 nucleotides are TGTGCCAGCAGCATTTGGACATCAGCGGAGACCCAGTACTTC. This translates into CASSIWTSAETQYF.